The 25 T cell receptor beta chains in this list originate from one sample, sequenced in a study of lymphopenia after photon versus proton radiotherapy. Sequencing was performed with immunoSEQ multiplex PCR; in TCRdb, only in-frame clones are kept and a portion is missing. The profile shows 75,000 to 95,000 clones, 80% to 90% of them singletons. Specimen: peripheral blood, collected from a patient treated with proton-based radiotherapy. These receptors all come from a man between 60 and 70 years old with pancreatic cancer.

The V and J genes are TRBV6-4 and TRBJ2-7, with TRBD2 matching 12 bases. The CDR3 runs to 16 residues. The V gene's germline CDR1 is MRHNA and CDR2 SNTAGT. J was trimmed by 1 base and V by 5 bases; bases with no gene match: 6. This chain's CDR3 is CASSYGLAGKSYEQYF. CDR3 nucleotides: TGTGCCAGCAGTTATGGACTAGCGGGAAAGTCCTACGAGCAGTACTTC.

V gene TRBV6-1 combines with J gene TRBJ2-5, with 16 nucleotides matching TRBD2. The CDR3 sequence is 18 residues long. Germline CDR1 MNHNS, CDR2 SASEGT. The trim removed 4 bases at V and 1 base at J, leaving 6 bases unmatched. The CDR3 DNA is TGTGCCAGCAGTGCCGGGACTAGCGGGAGGGGATTCCAAGAGACCCAGTACTTC. Amino acid sequence: CASSAGTSGRGFQETQYF.

The chain carries TRBV4-2 and TRBJ1-5; perhaps TRBD1 as D (6 bases). The V end was cut by 0 bases, the J end by 6 bases, with 9 bases between. CDR1 LGHNA and CDR2 YNFKEQ come from the germline V gene. The CDR3 totals 14 residues. CDR3 sequence reads: CASSQEQGLQPQHF. CDR3 in DNA: TGTGCCAGCAGCCAAGAACAGGGTCTTCAGCCCCAGCATTTT.

This sequence joins TRBV7-9 and TRBJ2-1, with D unclear. Trimming removed 4 bases from V and 0 bases from J, with 10 bases in between. The germline V gene encodes CDR1 SEHNR and CDR2 FQNEAQ (reference sequence). The CDR3 has 15 amino acids. The CDR3: CASSSNIGSYNEQFF. The CDR3 DNA follows: TGTGCCAGCAGCTCGAACATCGGCTCCTACAATGAGCAGTTCTTC. The full variable domain, with the rest looked up from reference TRBV7-9 and TRBJ2-1, is DTGVSQNPRHKITKRGQNVTFRCDPISEHNRLYWYRQTLGQGPEFLTYFQNEAQLEKSRLLSDRFSAERPKGSFSTLEIQRTEQGDSAMYLCASSSNIGSYNEQFFGPGTRLTVL.

Notes on this clone: This same CDR3 is encoded by further DNA sequences in the sample. V gene TRBV5-4 combines with J gene TRBJ2-7, with TRBD2 as a possible D gene (5 bases). The CDR3 sequence is 15 residues long. In germline, CDR1 is SGHNT, CDR2 YYREEE (reference sequence). The V gene lost 3 bases and the J gene lost 0 bases, with 13 bases spanning the gap. CDR3 loop: CASSSTGTSSYEQYF. The CDR3 DNA follows: TGTGCCAGCAGCTCTACGGGTACTAGCTCCTACGAGCAGTACTTC.

The chain combines TRBV18 with TRBJ2-7; TRBD2 aligns across 7 bases. V gave up 2 bases and J gave up 5 bases; unmatched junction bases: 6. Germline assignment: CDR1 KGHSH and CDR2 LQKENI. The CDR3 sequence is 14 residues long. The CDR3 loop is CASSPSGLVHEQYF. Written as DNA, the CDR3 is TGTGCCAGCTCACCATCTGGACTAGTCCACGAGCAGTACTTC.

This chain connects TRBV10-3 to TRBJ1-1; 7 bases agree with TRBD1. CDR1 is ENHRY, CDR2 SYGVKD, per germline. The CDR3 has 14 residues. The J segment lost 0 bases and the V segment lost 5 bases, leaving 3 bases of the junction unmatched. The CDR3 sequence: CAISPTGLNTEAFF. CDR3 in DNA: TGTGCCATCAGTCCGACAGGGTTGAACACTGAAGCTTTCTTT.

The chain has TRBV28 and TRBJ1-2; 8 bases agree with TRBD1. Germline CDR1 is MDHEN and CDR2 is SYDVKM. Unmatched junction bases numbered 2, after V lost 8 bases and J lost 6 bases. This CDR3 comprises 11 residues. The CDR3 reads CASQGADGYTF. The CDR3 DNA reads TGTGCCAGCCAGGGGGCAGATGGCTACACCTTC.

The chain uses TRBV27 and TRBJ2-2, with D uncertain. Per the germline V gene, CDR1 is MNHEY and CDR2 is SMNVEV (reference sequence). The CDR3 runs 15 residues. Trimming removed 2 bases at V and 4 bases at J, with 11 bases between. CDR3 DNA: TGTGCCAGCAGTTTAGAAGGGTACCGCACCGGGGAGCTGTTTTTT. Translating it yields CASSLEGYRTGELFF.

CDR3 sequence (DNA): TGTGCCAGCAGTGTCTGGACTAGCGATGAGCAGTTCTTC. Translated: CASSVWTSDEQFF. V and J are TRBV5-4 and TRBJ2-1; TRBD2 agrees at 9 bases. This CDR3 is built from 13 residues. CDR1 SGHNT and CDR2 YYREEE come from the germline V gene (reference sequence). V dropped 5 bases and J dropped 8; count of bases not matched to a gene: 5. Supplemented by reference TRBV5-4 and TRBJ2-1, the full variable domain reads ETGVTQSPTHLIKTRGQQVTLRCSSQSGHNTVSWYQQALGQGPQFIFQYYREEENGRGNFPPRFSGLQFPNYSSELNVNALELDDSALYLCASSVWTSDEQFFGPGTRLTVL.

The J gene is TRBJ1-6, the V gene TRBV13; D gene uncertain. The germline V and J ends were trimmed by 5 bases and 7 bases, with 3 bases remaining between them. CDR3 length: 11 amino acids. CDR1 PRHDT and CDR2 FYEKMQ come from the germline V gene (reference sequence). The CDR3 DNA follows: TGTGCCAGCAGCCGAAATTCACCCCTCCACTTT. Translation gives CASSRNSPLHF.

The chain is built from TRBV6-1 and TRBJ2-7, with D perhaps matching TRBD1 (5 bases). CDR1 is MNHNS, CDR2 SASEGT, per germline. The V end was cut by 3 bases, the J end by 4 bases, with 10 bases between. The CDR3 sequence is 13 residues long. Here the CDR3 reads CASSDWGGYEQYF. The CDR3 DNA is TGTGCCAGCAGTGACTGGGGCGGTTACGAGCAGTACTTC.

V is TRBV4-1 and J is TRBJ2-3, with 7 nucleotides matching TRBD2. The junction had 8 bases not matched to a gene; V was cut back by 0 bases and J by 2 bases. CDR3 length: 17 amino acids. Germline V CDR1 and CDR2: MGHRA, YSYEKL. The CDR3 coding sequence is TGCGCCAGCAGCCAAGATAGTGAGCGGGACCTCACAGATACGCAGTATTTT. It encodes CASSQDSERDLTDTQYF.

The gene calls are TRBV20-1 and TRBJ1-1; D not certain. Germline V lookup: CDR1 DFQATT, CDR2 SNEGSKA (reference sequence). With 4 bases removed from V and 6 bases from J, the gap between germline ends came to 9 bases. This CDR3 spans 11 amino acids. Written as DNA, the CDR3 is TGCAGTGCTAAGACGGTCGCTGAAGCTTTCTTT. It yields the protein CSAKTVAEAFF.

This clone was counted between two and nine times. V is TRBV18 and J is TRBJ2-5; 7 bases agree with TRBD1. The V segment lost 0 bases and the J segment 6 bases; nucleotides outside the gene matches: 7. The germline gives CDR1 KGHSH, CDR2 LQKENI. This CDR3 is 15 amino acids long. The CDR3, as DNA: TGTGCCAGCTCACCACCGGGCTCAGGGGGAAAGACCCAGTACTTC. This gives the protein CASSPPGSGGKTQYF.

The rearrangement links TRBV7-3 to TRBJ1-1; 9 bases agree with TRBD1. The CDR3 is 13 residues long. J gave up 6 bases and V 3 bases, and 2 bases lay outside the gene matches. Per the germline V gene, CDR1 is SGHTA and CDR2 is FQGTGA. CDR3 nucleotides: TGTGCCAGCAGCTTCGACAGGGGGGCTGAAGCTTTCTTT. Translating it yields CASSFDRGAEAFF.

A few counts support this clone. The genes are TRBV6-1 and TRBJ1-2; no definite D call. CDR1 MNHNS and CDR2 SASEGT come from the germline V gene. The CDR3 runs to 13 residues. Trimming removed 8 bases at V and 5 bases at J, with 15 bases between. The CDR3: CASWPGGVYGYTF. CDR3 DNA sequence: TGTGCCAGCTGGCCCGGCGGGGTATATGGCTACACCTTC.

This chain joins TRBV13 and TRBJ2-3, with D perhaps matching TRBD2 (5 bases). The V gene's germline CDR1 is PRHDT and CDR2 FYEKMQ (reference sequence). The V end was cut by 0 bases, the J end by 7 bases, with 20 bases between. The CDR3 length is 17 residues. The CDR3, as DNA: TGTGCCAGCAGCTTAGGGCAGCTAGTCGGTAGCGCCTATACGCAGTATTTT. Translation gives CASSLGQLVGSAYTQYF. The variable domain in full, completed from reference TRBV13 and TRBJ2-3, reads AAGVIQSPRHLIKEKRETATLKCYPIPRHDTVYWYQQGPGQDPQFLISFYEKMQSDKGSIPDRFSAQQFSDYHSELNMSSLELGDSALYFCASSLGQLVGSAYTQYFGPGTRLTVL.

V and J are TRBV6-1 and TRBJ1-1, with a possible D match to TRBD1 (6 bases). Germline V lookup: CDR1 MNHNS, CDR2 SASEGT. The CDR3 contains 13 residues. Trimming stripped 6 bases from V and 1 base from J, with 9 bases between. In DNA, the CDR3 is TGTGCCAGCAGAAAACAGGGGAACACTGAAGCTTTCTTT. It encodes CASRKQGNTEAFF.

The chain carries TRBV7-3 and TRBJ2-1; the match to TRBD2 covers 8 bases. Germline values: CDR1 SGHTA, CDR2 FQGTGA. The CDR3 spans 18 residues. J was trimmed by 0 bases and V by 10 bases; bases with no gene match: 17. The CDR3 DNA sequence: TGTGCCACCCCATGGGGGAGCGGGAGCCACGGCTCCTACAATGAGCAGTTCTTC. Its protein product is CATPWGSGSHGSYNEQFF. The variable domain in full, completed from reference TRBV7-3 and TRBJ2-1, reads GAGVSQTPSNKVTEKGKYVELRCDPISGHTALYWYRQSLGQGPEFLIYFQGTGAADDSGLPNDRFFAVRPEGSVSTLKIQRTERGDSAVYLCATPWGSGSHGSYNEQFFGPGTRLTVL.

The chain couples TRBV7-2 to TRBJ2-7, with D hard to call. The germline CDR1 and CDR2 sequences are SGHTA and FQGNSA. CDR3 length: 13 amino acids. Between the trimmed V and J ends, which lost 1 base and 6 bases, there was a span of 10 bases. The CDR3 protein is CASSLGAGLEQYF. The CDR3 coding sequence is TGTGCCAGCAGCTTAGGGGCAGGCCTCGAGCAGTACTTC.

This chain uses TRBV7-6 with TRBJ2-3; 11 bases agree with TRBD2. The CDR3 length is 15 residues. Looked up from germline, CDR1 is SGHVS and CDR2 is FNYEAQ. Unmatched junction bases numbered 1, after V lost 1 base and J lost 4 bases. CDR3 DNA: TGTGCCAGCAGCTTAGTACTAGCGGGAGCAGATACGCAGTATTTT. Protein: CASSLVLAGADTQYF.

The chain couples TRBV2 to TRBJ2-7, with 7 positions matching TRBD1. This CDR3 comprises 15 residues. V trimming: 5 bases; J trimming: 2 bases; junction bases outside the gene matches: 9. CDR1 is SNHLY and CDR2 is FYNNEI in the germline V gene. The CDR3 is CASSFQGVGPYEQYF. As DNA, the CDR3 is TGTGCCAGCAGTTTTCAGGGGGTAGGTCCCTACGAGCAGTACTTC.

This clone was seen more than once but under ten times. The rearrangement uses TRBV9 and TRBJ2-1; the D gene could be TRBD1 or TRBD2 (7 bases each). CDR3 length: 15 amino acids. Trimming left V 1 base short and J 9 bases short, with 17 bases between. CDR1 SGDLS and CDR2 YYNGEE come from the germline V gene. CDR3 region: CASSVQGGGPFEQFF. CDR3 nucleotide sequence: TGTGCCAGCAGCGTACAGGGGGGAGGGCCTTTTGAGCAGTTCTTC.

This sequence joins TRBV5-1 and TRBJ2-7; the D gene could be TRBD1 or TRBD2 (5 bases each). The V end was cut by 4 bases, the J end by 6 bases, with 17 bases between. The CDR3 is 14 residues long. The germline CDR1 and CDR2 sequences are SGHRS and YFSETQ. CDR3: CASSPPERGFEQYF. The CDR3 DNA follows: TGCGCCAGCAGCCCCCCCGAACGGGGCTTCGAGCAGTACTTC.